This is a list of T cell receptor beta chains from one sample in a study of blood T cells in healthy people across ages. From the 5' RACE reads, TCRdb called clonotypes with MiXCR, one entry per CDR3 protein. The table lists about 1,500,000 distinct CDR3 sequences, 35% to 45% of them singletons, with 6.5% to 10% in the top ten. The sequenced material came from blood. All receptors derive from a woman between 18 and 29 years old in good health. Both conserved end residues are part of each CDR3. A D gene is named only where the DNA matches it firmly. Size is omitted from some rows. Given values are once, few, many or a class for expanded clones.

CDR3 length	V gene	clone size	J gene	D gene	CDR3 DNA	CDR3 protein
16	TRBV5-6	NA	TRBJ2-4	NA	TGTGCCAGCAGCTCAGATCTTTTGACACTCTACAATGAGCAGTACTTC	CASSSDLLTLYNEQYF
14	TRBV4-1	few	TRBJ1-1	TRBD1	TGCGCCAGCAGCCATCCGGGACAGGGGACTGAAGCTTTCTTT	CASSHPGQGTEAFF
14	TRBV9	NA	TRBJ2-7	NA	TGTGCCAGCAGCCTGGCCGAGGGCCACTACGAGCAGTACTTC	CASSLAEGHYEQYF
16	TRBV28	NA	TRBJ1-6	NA	TGTGCCAGCAGTTCTCCCCTGAGCTCCTATAATTCACCCCTCCACTTT	CASSSPLSSYNSPLHF
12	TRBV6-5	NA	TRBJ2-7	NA	TGTGCCAGTCGGACCACTGCCTACGAGCAGTACTTC	CASRTTAYEQYF
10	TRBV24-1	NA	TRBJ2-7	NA	TGCCCTTTATCCCGGGTGGAGCAGTACTTC	CPLSRVEQYF
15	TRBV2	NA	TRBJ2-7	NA	TGTGCCAGCATCCTGTCCCGGGAGACCGCCTACGAGCAGTACTTC	CASILSRETAYEQYF
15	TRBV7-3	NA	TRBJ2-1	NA	TGTGCCAGCAGCGTCACGGGCGGGGGCCACAATGAGCAGTTCTTC	CASSVTGGGHNEQFF
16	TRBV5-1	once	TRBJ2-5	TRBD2	TGCGCCAGCAGCTTGGCAGGTAGCGGGAATGTGGAGACCCAGTACTTC	CASSLAGSGNVETQYF
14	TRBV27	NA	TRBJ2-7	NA	TGTGCCAGCAGGGACGGGGGGCACTCCTACGAGCAGTACTTC	CASRDGGHSYEQYF
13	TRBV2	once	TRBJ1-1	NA	TGTGCCAGCAGTGTCAGGGGAGGTTCTGAAGCTTTCTTT	CASSVRGGSEAFF
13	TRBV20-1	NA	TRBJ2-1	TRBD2	TGCAGTGCTATCCGGGGGGGCGGAGATGAGCAGTTCTTC	CSAIRGGGDEQFF
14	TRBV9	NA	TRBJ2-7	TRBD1	TGTGCCAGCAGCAACCAGGGGGCTAAGGGGGAGCAGTACTTC	CASSNQGAKGEQYF
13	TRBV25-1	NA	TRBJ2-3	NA	TGTGCCAGCAGTGTGGGTGGGTTAGATACGCAGTATTTT	CASSVGGLDTQYF
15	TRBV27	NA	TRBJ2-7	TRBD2	TGTGCCACCTCTCCTAGCGGGATCGAGGCCTACGAGCAGTACTTC	CATSPSGIEAYEQYF
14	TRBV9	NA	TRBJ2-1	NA	TGTGCCAGCAGCGTAGCGGGAGCGAACAATGAGCAGTTCTTC	CASSVAGANNEQFF
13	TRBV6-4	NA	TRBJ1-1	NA	TGTGCCAGCAGTGAATCGGCAGCCACTGAAGCTTTCTTT	CASSESAATEAFF
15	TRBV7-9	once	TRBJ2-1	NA	TGTGCCATTGAGGCAGGGACGAGCTCCTACAATGAGCAGTTCTTC	CAIEAGTSSYNEQFF
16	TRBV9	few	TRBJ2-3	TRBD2	TGTGCCAGCAGCGTCCAACTAGCGGGAGTGGTAGATACGCAGTATTTT	CASSVQLAGVVDTQYF
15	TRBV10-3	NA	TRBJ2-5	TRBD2	TGTGCCATCAGTAGGGGACTAGCGGGGGTGGAGACCCAGTACTTC	CAISRGLAGVETQYF
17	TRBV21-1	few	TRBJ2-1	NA	TGTGCCAGCAGCAAAGTAGGGGGACAGGGCCAATACAATGAGCAGTTCTTC	CASSKVGGQGQYNEQFF
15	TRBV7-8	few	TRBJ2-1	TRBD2	TGTGCCAGCCGGATAAAGGGACTAGCGGACAATGAGCAGTTCTTC	CASRIKGLADNEQFF
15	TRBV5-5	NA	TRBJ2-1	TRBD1	TGTGCCAGCAACTTGGAGACAGGGTTGTACAATGAGCAGTTCTTC	CASNLETGLYNEQFF
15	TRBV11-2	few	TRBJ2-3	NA	TGTGCCAGCAGCTTACAAGCGGTTAGCACAGATACGCAGTATTTT	CASSLQAVSTDTQYF
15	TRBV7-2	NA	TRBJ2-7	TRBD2	TGTGCCAGCAGCTTGGTTCGGGGGGACTCCTACGAGCAGTACTTC	CASSLVRGDSYEQYF
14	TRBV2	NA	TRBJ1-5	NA	TGTGCCAGCAGTGAGAGGGAAGGGAATCAGCCCCAGCATTTT	CASSEREGNQPQHF
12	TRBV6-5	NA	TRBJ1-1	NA	TGTGCCAACAGTTCCATTGGCACTGAAGCTTTCTTT	CANSSIGTEAFF
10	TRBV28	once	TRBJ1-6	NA	TGTGCCTCTGGGCTTTCACCCCTCCACTTT	CASGLSPLHF
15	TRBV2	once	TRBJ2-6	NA	TGTGCCAGCAAAAAGGGGGGAACTGGGGCCAACGTCCTGACTTTC	CASKKGGTGANVLTF